The clone carrying this T cell receptor (beta chain) has just one count. Next came a second PCR, run for about 6 to 11 cycles, which used a sample-barcoded 5' primer along with a J-beta primer mix. TCRdb called the 5' RACE reads again in MiXCR, with one record for every CDR3 protein. Here the sample spans about 780,000 distinct CDR3 sequences, around a quarter being singletons. The sample is drawn from a study of blood T cells in healthy people across ages. The data also belong to a second study, concerning T cells of mothers and their children.

The receptor's source is a boy younger than 18 in good health. The specimen sequenced was blood.

CDR3 DNA: TGTGCCATCAGTCGGGACAGCCCCTACGAGCAGTACTTC. As protein: CAISRDSPYEQYF. The V gene is TRBV10-3, the J gene TRBJ2-7, with 7 bases that match TRBD1. The V gene's germline CDR1 is ENHRY and CDR2 SYGVKD. The junction had 3 bases not matched to a gene; V was cut back by 5 bases and J by 2 bases. This CDR3 region has 13 residues.